Listed here are 5 T cell receptor beta chains from one sample, sequenced in a study of T cell responses to AZD1222 COVID-19 vaccine. The repertoire was sequenced with immunoSEQ multiplex PCR; TCRdb's copy has only in-frame clones and lacks some. In the table there are 100,000 to 150,000 clones, roughly 88% of which are singletons. The sequencing here drew on peripheral blood, taken on day 0 of AZD1222 vaccination. The receptors derive from an adult in good health.

This sequence joins TRBV23-1 and TRBJ1-5; tentative D call: TRBD1 (5 bases). TRBV23-1 is filed as an ORF, its function uncertain. This CDR3 spans 19 amino acids. The V end was cut by 4 bases, the J end by 7 bases, with 29 bases between. The CDR3 coding sequence is TGCGCCAGCAGTCCCCTCAGGGTTCGGCAGGGAGCGCAGAGCCAGCCCCAGCATTTT. Translated, it gives CASSPLRVRQGAQSQPQHF.

This clone was counted once. The gene calls are TRBV5-4 and TRBJ1-2; no reliable D call. Deletions cut 3 bases from V and 2 bases from J, with 11 bases between. The CDR3 length is 14 residues. Germline values: CDR1 SGHNT, CDR2 YYREEE (reference sequence). The CDR3 here is CASSSGNENYGYTF. Written as DNA, the CDR3 is TGTGCCAGCAGCTCGGGAAACGAGAACTATGGCTACACCTTC.

V usage is TRBV4-1 and J usage is TRBJ1-2, with TRBD1 identical over 8 bases. Germline CDR1 is MGHRA and CDR2 is YSYEKL. The CDR3 length is 16 residues. J was trimmed by 5 bases and V by 1 base; bases with no gene match: 9. The CDR3 DNA reads as TGCGCCAGCAGCCAAGTACCAGGGGGCGCGGGATATGGCTACACCTTC. Protein sequence: CASSQVPGGAGYGYTF.

The V gene is TRBV27, the J gene TRBJ1-1, with a possible D match to TRBD1 (5 bases). CDR1 and CDR2 (germline): MNHEY, SMNVEV (reference sequence). This CDR3 spans 16 amino acids. V lost 3 bases to trimming and J lost 6 bases, with 20 bases between them. The CDR3 bases are TGTGCCAGCAGTTTCCTCCCGGGGGGGGGAAGTTCTGAAGCTTTCTTT. It codes for CASSFLPGGGSSEAFF.

The rearrangement links TRBV3-1 (or the pseudogene TRBV3-2) to TRBJ2-3; D is undetermined. Germline-derived CDR1 and CDR2 are LGHDT and YNNKEL (reference sequence). This CDR3 is 15 amino acids long. Trimming removed 1 base at V and 0 bases at J, with 8 bases between. DNA of the CDR3: TGTGCCAGCAGCCAAGTTGACAAAAGCACAGATACGCAGTATTTT. This translates into CASSQVDKSTDTQYF.